This T cell receptor beta chain was identified during a study of post-analysis software for immune sequencing data. Whole-study context: Relapsing-remitting, secondary progressive and progressive-relapsing courses of multiple sclerosis were included.

Unique molecular identifiers were built into the TCR beta cDNA libraries. The T cell input of about 1 to 10 million gave around 540,000 cDNA molecules. TCRdb used MiXCR to reprocess the PCR reads, holding one entry per CDR3 protein. Counted here are 750,000 to 950,000 distinct CDR3 sequences, 53% occurring once; the ten biggest clones make up under 6%. Remarks on this clonotype: Its antigen remains unidentified.

From germline, CDR1 is ENHRY and CDR2 SYGVKD. The CDR3 contains 12 residues. Trimming removed 10 bases at V and 7 bases at J, with 14 bases between. Findings and limits, study-wide: Strong co-clustering by F measure linked samples that shared a preparation batch. Relative to controls, patients with multiple sclerosis showed significantly lower normalized Chao1 diversity. A few TRBV segments occurring more often in patients than controls included TRBV5-6, TRBV5-1 and TRBV20-1.

The sequence came from a girl between 10 and 17 years old with multiple sclerosis. The chain carries TRBV10-3 and TRBJ2-1; D possibly corresponds to TRBD2 (5 bases). The sample consisted of blood. The CDR3 sequence is CATHDIANEQFF. The CDR3 DNA reads as TGTGCCACCCACGATATAGCGAATGAGCAGTTCTTC.